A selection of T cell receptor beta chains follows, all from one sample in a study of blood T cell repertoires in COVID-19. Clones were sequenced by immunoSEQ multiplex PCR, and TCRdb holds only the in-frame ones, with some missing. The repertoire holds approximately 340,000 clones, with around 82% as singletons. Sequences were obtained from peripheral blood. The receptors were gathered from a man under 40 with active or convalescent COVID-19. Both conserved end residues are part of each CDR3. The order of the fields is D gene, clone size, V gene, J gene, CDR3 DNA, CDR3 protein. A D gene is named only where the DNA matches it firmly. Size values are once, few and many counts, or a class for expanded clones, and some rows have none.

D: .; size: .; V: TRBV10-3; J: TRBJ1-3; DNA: TGTGCCATCAGCAACGGGGGTGGAAACACCATATATTTT; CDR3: CAISNGGGNTIYF
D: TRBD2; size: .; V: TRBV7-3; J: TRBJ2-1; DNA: TGTGCCAGCAGCTTAATCGCTAGCGGGATAAATGAGCAGTTCTTC; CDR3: CASSLIASGINEQFF
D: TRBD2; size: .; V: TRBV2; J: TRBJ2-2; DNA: TGTGCCAGCAGGATAGCGGGATCCAACACCGGGGAGCTGTTTTTT; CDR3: CASRIAGSNTGELFF
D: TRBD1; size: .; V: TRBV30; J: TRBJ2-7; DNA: TGTGCCTGGAAGCCACAGGGGCGCACCTACGAGCAGTACTTC; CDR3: CAWKPQGRTYEQYF
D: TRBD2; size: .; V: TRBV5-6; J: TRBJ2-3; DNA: TGTGCCAGCAGCTTCTCCCCTAGCGGGGGCACAGATACGCAGTATTTT; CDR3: CASSFSPSGGTDTQYF
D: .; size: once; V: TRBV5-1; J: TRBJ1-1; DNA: TGCGCCAGCAGCTTAAGCGGGGTTTTAGAAGCTTTCTTT; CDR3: CASSLSGVLEAFF
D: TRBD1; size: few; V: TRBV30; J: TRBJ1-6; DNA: TGTGCCTGGAGTGTACGGGGACAGAATTCACCCCTCCACTTT; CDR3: CAWSVRGQNSPLHF
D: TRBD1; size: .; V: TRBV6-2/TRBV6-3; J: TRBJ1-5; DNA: TGTGCCAGCAGTTATTTAAGGGGGCCGAGCAATCAGCCCCAGCATTTT; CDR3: CASSYLRGPSNQPQHF
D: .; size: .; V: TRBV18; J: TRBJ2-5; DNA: TGTGCCAGCTCACCAGGGCAGAAAGAGACCCAGTACTTC; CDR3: CASSPGQKETQYF
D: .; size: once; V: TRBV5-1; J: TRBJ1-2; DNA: TGCGCCAGCAGCGTGGACAGAGCACCTAACTATGGCTACACCTTC; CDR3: CASSVDRAPNYGYTF
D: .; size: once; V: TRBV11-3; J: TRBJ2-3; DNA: TGTGCCAGCAGCTTGGGCGGGATCGGCGATACGCAGTATTTT; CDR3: CASSLGGIGDTQYF
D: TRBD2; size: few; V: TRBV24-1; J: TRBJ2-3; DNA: TGTGCCACCCAGCGGGAGGGTAGGACAGATACGCAGTATTTT; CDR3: CATQREGRTDTQYF
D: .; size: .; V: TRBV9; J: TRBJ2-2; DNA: TGTGCCAGCAGCGCGGGAGACAACACCGGGGAGCTGTTTTTT; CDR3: CASSAGDNTGELFF
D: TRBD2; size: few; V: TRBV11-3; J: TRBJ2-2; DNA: TGTGCCAGCAGCCCCCGGGGGGGGAGCACCGGGGAGCTGTTTTTT; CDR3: CASSPRGGSTGELFF
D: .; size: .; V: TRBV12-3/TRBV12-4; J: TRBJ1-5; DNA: TGTGCCAGCAACCCGGGCGGGGGGAAGCCCCAGCATTTT; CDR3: CASNPGGGKPQHF
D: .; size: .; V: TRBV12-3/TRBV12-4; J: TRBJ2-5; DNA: TGTGCCAGCAGTTTCGGGGGAGAGACCCAGTACTTC; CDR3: CASSFGGETQYF
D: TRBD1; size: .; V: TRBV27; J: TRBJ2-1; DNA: TGTGCCAGCAGCCTTGGGACAGTCAATGAGCAGTTCTTC; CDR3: CASSLGTVNEQFF
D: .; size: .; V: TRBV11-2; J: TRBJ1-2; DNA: TGTGCCAGCAGCTTAGGGGCCCAGGATCTCTATGGCTACACCTTC; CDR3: CASSLGAQDLYGYTF
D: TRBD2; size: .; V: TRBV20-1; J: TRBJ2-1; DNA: TGCAGTGCTAGTCTAGCGGGAGCAAATGAGCAGTTCTTC; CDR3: CSASLAGANEQFF
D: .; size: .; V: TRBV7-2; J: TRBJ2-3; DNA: TGTGCCAGCAGCCCTACTCCCGGAGCGACGCAGTATTTT; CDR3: CASSPTPGATQYF
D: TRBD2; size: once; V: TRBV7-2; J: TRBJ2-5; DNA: TGTGCCAGCAGCTCAAACCCTAGCGGGACCTTTTACCAAGAGACCCAGTACTTC; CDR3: CASSSNPSGTFYQETQYF
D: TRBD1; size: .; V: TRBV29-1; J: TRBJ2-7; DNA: TGCAGCGTAGTGACAGGGGGCAGGTACGAGCAGTACTTC; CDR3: CSVVTGGRYEQYF
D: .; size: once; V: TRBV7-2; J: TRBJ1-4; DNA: TGTGCCAGCAGCTTTTCCCCTCAGGAAAAACTGTTTTTT; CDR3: CASSFSPQEKLFF
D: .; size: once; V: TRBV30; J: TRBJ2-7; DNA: TGTGCCTGGAGTGTAGCGGTTAACGGAGAGCAGTACTTC; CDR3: CAWSVAVNGEQYF
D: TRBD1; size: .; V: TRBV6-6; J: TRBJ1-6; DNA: TGTGCCAGCAGTCCGAGGGACAGATCTAATTCACCCCTCCACTTT; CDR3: CASSPRDRSNSPLHF
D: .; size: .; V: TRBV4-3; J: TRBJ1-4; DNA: TGCGCCAGCAGCCAAGCGCAGGGGTGGGAAAAACTGTTTTTT; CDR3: CASSQAQGWEKLFF
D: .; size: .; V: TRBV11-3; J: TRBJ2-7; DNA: TGTGCCAGCAGCATGCAGGGTAGCGAGCAGTACTTC; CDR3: CASSMQGSEQYF
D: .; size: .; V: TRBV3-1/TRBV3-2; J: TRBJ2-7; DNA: TGTGCCAGCAGCCCATTCAGGGGCGAGCAGTACTTC; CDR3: CASSPFRGEQYF